This T cell receptor beta chain was documented in a study of blood T cell repertoires in COVID-19. Looking at the study overall: Sites in the United States, Italy and Spain provided acute and convalescent COVID-19 samples. PBMCs, B-cell-depleted T cells, or T cells were the source of the cDNA or gDNA that made up the material.

In the authors' methods: Reference gene primer amplification gave estimated nucleated cell counts. The table came from immunoSEQ multiplex PCR; TCRdb's copy has only in-frame clones and leaves some out. V and J calls and clone size follow that table, whereas D and trimming were derived from the DNA. The sample has 150,000 to 200,000 clones; around four fifths are singletons. Germline lookup yields CDR1 SGHDT and CDR2 YYEEEE. CDR3 length equals 15 residues. V shed 0 bases, J shed 10 bases, and the junction held 6 bases outside the gene matches. The source material was peripheral blood. The V gene is TRBV5-6, the J gene TRBJ1-6; TRBD1 matches 8 bases. This receptor was obtained from a woman between 65 and 79 years old who had recovered from COVID-19. The CDR3 nucleotides are TGTGCCAGCAGCTTGGAACAGGGGGGTCCCTCACCCCTCCACTTT. Amino acid sequence: CASSLEQGGPSPLHF.